This T cell receptor beta chain was sequenced in a study of CD8+CD57+ T cells in acquired aplastic anemia. The overall study: Average DNA yield from sorted CD4+ and CD8+ cells was approximately 3 ug. Findings and caveats of the study: Nearly 30 CD8+ CDR3 sequences were shared between patients and controls.

CDR3 and TCR beta VDJ profiling relied on genomic DNA as the template. In TCRdb, the reads were re-called with MiXCR into one record per CDR3 protein. Found here are approximately 170,000 distinct CDR3 sequences, less than 50% of them singletons; the top ten hold 2.5% to 3.5%. This clonotype was counted at least ten times. Its antigen is still unknown. An end of the junction differs from the germline gene, which may be a read error. In patients chosen for sequencing, flow cytometry had shown CD8+CD57+ cell expansion. A severe acquired aplastic anemia diagnosis applied to all patients. Sample: sorted CD4+, CD8+, or CD8+CD57+ T cells (not recorded which) from PBMCs. This TCR came from a human donor with aplastic anemia.

The CDR3 DNA reads as TGTGCCACCAGCAGAGTGAATGAAAGACTGTTTTTT. Translation gives CATSRVNERLFF. The chain couples TRBV15 to TRBJ1-4; the D is unclear. CDR1 and CDR2 from the germline V gene are LNHNV and YYDKDF (reference sequence). The CDR3 is 12 amino acids.